The 30 T cell receptor beta chains below were found in one sample sequenced in a study of T cell responses to AZD1222 COVID-19 vaccine. Using immunoSEQ multiplex PCR, the repertoire was profiled, and TCRdb retains in-frame clones only, with some absent. The sample includes about 89,000 clones, approximately 90% of them seen just once. Source: peripheral blood, taken 28 days after the second AZD1222 dose. These receptors came from an adult who received the AZD1222 COVID-19 vaccine.

V and J are TRBV14 and TRBJ2-1; the D gene is possibly TRBD2 (5 bases). The CDR3 contains 13 residues. V lost 2 bases to trimming and J lost 9 bases, with 11 bases between them. The germline V gene has CDR1 SGHDN and CDR2 FVKESK. The CDR3 bases are TGTGCCAGCAGCCAACACCTAGCCAGTGAGCAGTTCTTC. Its translation: CASSQHLASEQFF.

The chain couples TRBV27 to TRBJ2-7; D unclear. This CDR3 is built from 13 residues. V was cut by 0 bases and J by 3 bases, with 6 bases left in between. Looked up from germline, CDR1 is MNHEY and CDR2 is SMNVEV (reference sequence). Written as DNA, the CDR3 is TGTGCCAGCAGTTTATCTCCCGACTACGAGCAGTACTTC. Its protein is CASSLSPDYEQYF.

The sample holds one count of this clone. The V call is TRBV30, the J call TRBJ1-6; D perhaps matches TRBD1 (5 bases). This CDR3 has 16 residues. Germline CDR1 GTSNPN, CDR2 SVGIG (reference sequence). V was shortened by 1 base and J by 2 bases, with 12 bases between the two germline ends. The CDR3 is CAWSDFGGAYNSPLHF. In DNA, the CDR3 is TGTGCCTGGAGTGATTTTGGAGGGGCCTATAATTCACCCCTCCACTTT.

This chain uses TRBV12-3 or TRBV12-4 with TRBJ2-5; D possibly corresponds to TRBD2 (5 bases). With 5 bases removed from V and 2 bases from J, the gap between germline ends came to 9 bases. The CDR3 loop spans 13 amino acids. The CDR3 DNA reads TGTGCCAGCAGTCGAGGGTCTCAAGAGACCCAGTACTTC. It codes for CASSRGSQETQYF.

This rearrangement joins TRBV7-3 to TRBJ2-1; D perhaps matches TRBD1 (5 bases). Trimming pared 0 bases from V and 7 bases from J, leaving 10 bases between. Germline V gene data show CDR1 as SGHTA and CDR2 as FQGTGA. CDR3 length: 14 residues. CDR3 nucleotide sequence: TGTGCCAGCAGCTTAACAGCAGGGTGGAATGAGCAGTTCTTC. This sequence encodes CASSLTAGWNEQFF.

This rearrangement joins TRBV30 to TRBJ2-7; tentative D call: TRBD1 (6 bases). V lost 3 bases and J lost 0, with 6 bases in between. Germline V gene sequence: CDR1 GTSNPN, CDR2 SVGIG (reference sequence). The CDR3 is made up of 12 amino acids. CDR3 nucleotides: TGTGCCTGGAGGGACAGCTCCTACGAGCAGTACTTC. It specifies CAWRDSSYEQYF.

V gene TRBV14 combines with J gene TRBJ2-5; 8 nucleotides agree with TRBD2. CDR3 length: 16 amino acids. CDR1 and CDR2 (germline): SGHDN, FVKESK. V shed 1 base and J 5 bases; nucleotides not matched to a gene: 9. This CDR3 reads CASSQVGSGVRETQYF. CDR3 coding DNA: TGTGCCAGCAGCCAAGTTGGTAGCGGGGTCCGGGAGACCCAGTACTTC. Variable domain in full (rest from reference TRBV14 and TRBJ2-5): EAGVTQFPSHSVIEKGQTVTLRCDPISGHDNLYWYRRVMGKEIKFLLHFVKESKQDESGMPNNRFLAERTGGTYSTLKVQPAELEDSGVYFCASSQVGSGVRETQYFGPGTRLLVL.

The V gene is TRBV5-5, the J gene TRBJ1-2, with 8 positions matching TRBD1. Trimming took 2 bases from V and 4 from J; bases not matched to a gene: 10. Looked up from germline, CDR1 is SGHKS and CDR2 is YYEKEE (reference sequence). This CDR3 contains 16 residues. The CDR3 DNA is TGTGCCAGCAGCTTCTCAGGGGGCGAGTTGAGCTATGGCTACACCTTC. The encoded protein is CASSFSGGELSYGYTF.

The chain joins TRBV7-2 to TRBJ1-3, with 9 nucleotides matching TRBD1. V trimming: 4 bases; J trimming: 4 bases; junction bases outside the gene matches: 8. This CDR3 spans 16 amino acids. The V gene's germline CDR1 is SGHTA and CDR2 FQGNSA. The chain's CDR3 is CASSSQGALGGNTIYF. CDR3 bases: TGTGCCAGCAGCTCACAGGGGGCTTTAGGCGGAAACACCATATATTTT.

This clone appeared many times. The V and J genes are TRBV7-9 and TRBJ2-7; either TRBD1 or TRBD2 may fit D (5 bases each). Trimming left V 6 bases short and J 2 bases short, with 20 bases between. Looked up from germline, CDR1 is SEHNR and CDR2 is FQNEAQ (reference sequence). This CDR3 has 16 residues. CDR3 sequence (DNA): TGTGCCAGCAGTTCTGGGCCGGGGCGGCGGACCTACGAGCAGTACTTC. Its translation: CASSSGPGRRTYEQYF.

The genes are TRBV6-5 and TRBJ1-4; D unresolved. Trimming removed 0 bases from V and 8 bases from J, with 13 bases in between. CDR1 is MNHEY and CDR2 is SVGAGI in the germline V gene. The CDR3 covers 15 residues. For the CDR3, the DNA is TGTGCCAGCAGTTACTCCGCCTCCATGGCGGAAAAACTGTTTTTT. Protein sequence: CASSYSASMAEKLFF.

In this sample, this clone turned up once. V and J are TRBV4-1 and TRBJ1-1; D is possibly TRBD1 (5 bases). Trimming took 4 bases from V and 6 from J, leaving 15 bases between them. Germline assignment: CDR1 MGHRA and CDR2 YSYEKL. The CDR3 is made up of 14 amino acids. The CDR3 DNA is TGCGCCAGCAGCCTGGGACCTTGGGTGGCTGAAGCTTTCTTT. Amino acids: CASSLGPWVAEAFF.

This chain connects TRBV7-8 to TRBJ1-2; D is possibly TRBD1 (5 bases). Between the trimmed V and J ends, which lost 1 base and 6 bases, there was a span of 9 bases. CDR1 and CDR2 (germline): SGHVS, FQNEAQ. This CDR3 is 13 amino acids long. CDR3 amino acids: CASSLVGRDGYTF. CDR3 bases: TGTGCCAGCAGCTTAGTGGGCAGGGATGGCTACACCTTC. The whole variable domain, remainder taken from reference TRBV7-8 and TRBJ1-2, is GAGVSQSPRYKVAKRGQDVALRCDPISGHVSLFWYQQALGQGPEFLTYFQNEAQLDKSGLPSDRFFAERPEGSVSTLKIQRTQQEDSAVYLCASSLVGRDGYTFGSGTRLTVV.

The rearrangement links TRBV7-9 to TRBJ1-1, with no clear D. The germline V gene encodes CDR1 SEHNR and CDR2 FQNEAQ (reference sequence). V gave up 5 bases and J gave up 0 bases, with 13 bases separating them. This CDR3 is built from 15 residues. The CDR3: CASSLGGQLNTEAFF. CDR3 bases: TGTGCCAGCAGCCTCGGAGGGCAGTTGAACACTGAAGCTTTCTTT.

The chain uses TRBV27 and TRBJ2-3; possibly TRBD1 or TRBD2 for D (6 bases each). V gave up 2 bases and J gave up 5 bases, with 8 bases separating them. Germline V gives CDR1 MNHEY, CDR2 SMNVEV (reference sequence). This CDR3 contains 13 residues. CDR3 region: CASSLEGGDTQYF. The CDR3 nucleotides read TGTGCCAGCAGTTTAGAGGGGGGAGATACGCAGTATTTT.

The V call is TRBV7-6, the J call TRBJ1-3; weak D call: TRBD1 (6 bases). Germline V gives CDR1 SGHVS, CDR2 FNYEAQ. Deletions cut 1 base from V and 0 bases from J, with 10 bases between. CDR3 length equals 16 residues. The CDR3 here is CASSLEWGASGNTIYF. The CDR3, as DNA: TGTGCCAGCAGCTTAGAATGGGGGGCCTCTGGAAACACCATATATTTT.

V and J are TRBV7-2 and TRBJ2-7; 7 nucleotides line up with TRBD1. Trimming at V came to 1 base and at J to 3 bases, leaving 6 bases not matched to a gene. CDR3 size: 15 residues. Per the germline V gene, CDR1 is SGHTA and CDR2 is FQGNSA. CDR3 bases: TGTGCCAGCAGCTTAGTTCCCCCAGGGGGCTACGAGCAGTACTTC. Its protein product is CASSLVPPGGYEQYF. Full variable domain (outside the CDR3, taken from reference TRBV7-2 and TRBJ2-7): GAGVSQSPSNKVTEKGKDVELRCDPISGHTALYWYRQSLGQGLEFLIYFQGNSAPDKSGLPSDRFSAERTGGSVSTLTIQRTQQEDSAVYLCASSLVPPGGYEQYFGPGTRLTVT.

The rearrangement joins TRBV5-8 to TRBJ1-4; unclear D gene. The germline V and J ends were trimmed by 4 bases and 4 bases, with 17 bases remaining between them. CDR1 SGHTS and CDR2 YDEGEE come from the germline V gene. The CDR3 totals 16 residues. CDR3 loop: CASSAGRAFLNEKLFF. As DNA, the CDR3 is TGTGCCAGCAGCGCCGGACGGGCTTTCCTTAATGAAAAACTGTTTTTT.

The rearrangement links TRBV5-6 to TRBJ1-1; TRBD1 agrees at 7 bases. Germline lookup yields CDR1 SGHDT and CDR2 YYEEEE. The CDR3 totals 14 residues. Trimming removed 4 bases from V and 5 bases from J; junction bases left unmatched: 8. The CDR3 loop reads CASSILQGKTEAFF. CDR3 coding DNA: TGTGCCAGCAGCATATTACAGGGGAAAACTGAAGCTTTCTTT.

This chain connects TRBV3-1 (or the pseudogene TRBV3-2) to TRBJ1-5; D call uncertain. The germline V and J ends were trimmed by 0 bases and 3 bases, with 9 bases remaining between them. The germline V gene encodes CDR1 LGHDT and CDR2 YNNKEL (reference sequence). The CDR3 has 15 amino acids. In DNA, the CDR3 is TGTGCCAGCAGCCAAGAGGATTTCCCCAATCAGCCCCAGCATTTT. Encoded protein: CASSQEDFPNQPQHF.

The chain carries TRBV7-9 and TRBJ1-3; the D gene is possibly TRBD1 (6 bases). Trimming removed 0 bases at V and 1 base at J, with 16 bases between. This CDR3 spans 18 amino acids. Germline lookup yields CDR1 SEHNR and CDR2 FQNEAQ (reference sequence). CDR3 region: CASSLATTGSLSGNTIYF. CDR3 DNA: TGTGCCAGCAGCTTAGCTACAACAGGGTCTCTGTCTGGAAACACCATATATTTT.

The rearrangement joins TRBV21-1 to TRBJ1-1. TRBV21-1 is a pseudogene segment. The CDR3 loop spans 14 amino acids. This chain's CDR3 is CASSTGGGRVETFF. In nucleotides, the CDR3 is TGTGCCAGCAGCACAGGGGGGGGACGGGTTGAGACTTTCTTT.

J is TRBJ1-1 and V is TRBV19, with D unclear. CDR1 LNHDA and CDR2 SQIVND come from the germline V gene (reference sequence). V lost 5 bases and J lost 0, with 19 bases in between. The length of the CDR3 is 17 residues. The CDR3 DNA reads as TGTGCCAGTAGTGCGGAAGTCAGATCCCTAATGAACACTGAAGCTTTCTTT. Its translation: CASSAEVRSLMNTEAFF.

The chain employs TRBV3-1 (or the pseudogene TRBV3-2) and TRBJ2-3; TRBD2 matches at 8 bases. CDR1 and CDR2 from the germline V gene are LGHDT and YNNKEL (reference sequence). J gave up 1 base and V 4 bases, and 1 base lay outside the gene matches. This CDR3 comprises 14 residues. The CDR3 is CASSPGGGTDTQYF. Written as DNA, the CDR3 is TGTGCCAGCAGCCCGGGGGGGGGCACAGATACGCAGTATTTT.

This clone was recorded only once. The V call is TRBV29-1, the J call TRBJ1-1; D may be TRBD1 (5 bases). The CDR3 is 11 residues long. Trimming took off 2 bases at V and 5 bases at J, with 6 bases between the two ends. Germline CDR1 is SQVTM and CDR2 is ANQGSEA. The CDR3 spells CSVERTTEAFF. CDR3 nucleotide sequence: TGCAGCGTTGAACGGACAACTGAAGCTTTCTTT.

The chain carries TRBV4-3 and TRBJ2-2, with 9 bases fitting TRBD1. Germline trimming cut 4 bases from V and 2 bases from J; bases unmatched to any gene: 5. The CDR3 runs to 16 residues. From germline, CDR1 is LGHNA and CDR2 YSLEER. This CDR3 is CASSLGTGSNTGELFF. Written as DNA, the CDR3 is TGCGCCAGCAGCCTCGGGACAGGGTCAAACACCGGGGAGCTGTTTTTT.

Only one count was recorded for this clone. The chain links TRBV7-3 to TRBJ1-2; a possible D gene is TRBD1 (5 bases). The V end was cut by 0 bases, the J end by 6 bases, with 14 bases between. The CDR3 has 15 amino acids. Germline V gene sequence: CDR1 SGHTA, CDR2 FQGTGA. The CDR3 spells CASSLTDSSLNGYTF. The CDR3 DNA is TGTGCCAGCAGCTTAACAGACAGCTCCCTCAATGGCTACACCTTC.

This clone was seen only a few times. The V and J genes are TRBV28 and TRBJ1-2; TRBD1 matches 7 bases. Germline V gene data show CDR1 as MDHEN and CDR2 as SYDVKM. With 3 bases clipped from V and 1 base from J, the junction kept 5 bases outside the gene matches. This CDR3 is built from 15 residues. CDR3 region: CASSFLDRRNYGYTF. CDR3 DNA sequence: TGTGCCAGCAGTTTTTTGGACAGGCGTAACTATGGCTACACCTTC.

The chain uses TRBV6-2 or TRBV6-3 and TRBJ1-6; no firm D call. The length of the CDR3 is 13 residues. The V and J ends lost 2 bases and 3 bases respectively, with 2 bases between them. Germline loops: CDR1 MNHEY, CDR2 SVGEGT. The CDR3 DNA follows: TGTGCCAGCAGTTACGACTATAATTCACCCCTCCACTTT. It yields the protein CASSYDYNSPLHF.

The J gene is TRBJ1-1, the V gene TRBV30; 7 nucleotides line up with TRBD1. V shed 2 bases, J shed 5 bases, and the junction held 11 bases outside the gene matches. Germline V lookup: CDR1 GTSNPN, CDR2 SVGIG (reference sequence). CDR3 length: 15 amino acids. The CDR3 here is CAWSLGQVGSTEAFF. Written as DNA, the CDR3 is TGTGCCTGGAGTCTAGGACAGGTCGGGAGTACTGAAGCTTTCTTT.